Listed below are T cell receptor beta chains from one sample, sequenced in a study of blood T cell repertoires in COVID-19. Method: immunoSEQ multiplex PCR; TCRdb's copy keeps in-frame clones and lacks some. The sample carries 220,000 or so clones, roughly 84% recorded once. Sequenced input: PBMCs or T cells enriched from blood (not recorded which). All receptors derive from a middle-aged woman who had recovered from COVID-19. CDR3s include the opening cysteine and the closing phenylalanine or tryptophan. A D gene is named only where the DNA matches it firmly. Size is omitted from some rows. Given values are once, few, many or a class for expanded clones.

CASSGRLAGGREQFF TGTGCCAGCAGCGGACGACTAGCGGGAGGTCGGGAGCAGTTCTTC TRBV3-1/TRBV3-2 NA TRBJ2-1 TRBD2 15
CASSFRSPDTQYF TGTGCCAGCAGCTTCAGATCCCCGGATACGCAGTATTTT TRBV7-2 NA TRBJ2-3 NA 13
CASRSSGANVLTF TGTGCCAGCAGATCCTCCGGGGCCAACGTCCTGACTTTC TRBV28 once TRBJ2-6 NA 13
CASSLQDRGTEAFF TGTGCCAGCAGCCTTCAGGACAGGGGCACTGAAGCTTTCTTT TRBV7-2 NA TRBJ1-1 TRBD1 14
CASSLWSGSSYNEQFF TGTGCCAGCAGTTTATGGTCGGGTAGCTCCTACAATGAGCAGTTCTTC TRBV27 NA TRBJ2-1 NA 16
CASSQALADYNEQFF TGCGCCAGCAGCCAAGCACTAGCGGATTACAATGAGCAGTTCTTC TRBV4-3 NA TRBJ2-1 TRBD2 15
CAWSPDRGYEQYF TGTGCCTGGAGCCCCGACAGGGGCTACGAGCAGTACTTC TRBV30 NA TRBJ2-7 TRBD1 13
CASSGTSGVTDTQYF TGTGCCAGCAGCGGGACTAGCGGGGTAACAGATACGCAGTATTTT TRBV7-9 few TRBJ2-3 TRBD2 15
CATFQGNYGYTF TGTGCCACCTTCCAGGGGAACTATGGCTACACCTTC TRBV2 NA TRBJ1-2 NA 12
CASSARSTDTQYF TGTGCCAGCAGCGCCCGGAGCACAGATACGCAGTATTTT TRBV7-2 NA TRBJ2-3 NA 13
CASSIPLYLDRGRNQPQHF TGTGCCAGTAGTATACCGCTTTATCTTGACAGGGGACGCAATCAGCCCCAGCATTTT TRBV19 NA TRBJ1-5 TRBD1 19
CASSPRETQYF TGTGCCAGCAGCCCCAGAGAGACCCAGTACTTC TRBV11-2 NA TRBJ2-5 NA 11
CASSHGYEAFF TGTGCCAGTAGCCACGGTTATGAAGCTTTCTTT TRBV19 NA TRBJ1-1 NA 11
CASSTSLQEYSNQPQHF TGTGCCAGCAGTACGAGTCTACAGGAATATAGCAATCAGCCCCAGCATTTT TRBV28 NA TRBJ1-5 NA 17
CASSQVGTGGGYGYTF TGTGCCAGCAGCCAAGTGGGGACAGGGGGCGGCTATGGCTACACCTTC TRBV4-2 NA TRBJ1-2 TRBD1 16
CASSYSGQGAGNTIYF TGTGCCAGCAGTTACTCCGGACAGGGGGCTGGAAACACCATATATTTT TRBV6-5 NA TRBJ1-3 TRBD1 16
CSASDQGPKPYEQYF TGCAGTGCTAGTGATCAGGGGCCGAAGCCCTACGAGCAGTACTTC TRBV20-1 NA TRBJ2-7 NA 15
CASSRGLNEKLFF TGTGCCAGCAGCAGGGGACTTAATGAAAAACTGTTTTTT TRBV11-2 NA TRBJ1-4 NA 13
CASSVDPSGSADTQYF TGTGCCAGCAGCGTAGATCCTAGCGGGAGCGCAGATACGCAGTATTTT TRBV9 NA TRBJ2-3 TRBD2 16
CASSLGTSGSIEQFF TGTGCCAGCAGCTTAGGCACTAGCGGGAGCATTGAGCAGTTCTTC TRBV7-3 NA TRBJ2-1 TRBD2 15
CASSQEMASGRTGELFF TGCGCCAGCAGCCAAGAAATGGCTAGCGGGAGGACCGGGGAGCTGTTTTTT TRBV4-3 NA TRBJ2-2 TRBD2 17
CASSFDLRGIQYF TGTGCCAGCAGTTTCGATTTACGGGGAATTCAGTACTTC TRBV27 NA TRBJ2-4 NA 13
CAWSHTLDRSSYEQYF TGTGCCTGGAGTCACACCCTGGACAGGAGCTCCTACGAGCAGTACTTC TRBV30 NA TRBJ2-7 TRBD1 16
CASSGPGQGARYEQYF TGTGCCAGCAGTGGACCGGGACAGGGGGCACGGTACGAGCAGTACTTC TRBV2 NA TRBJ2-7 TRBD1 16
CASRVDSLWPQHF TGTGCCAGCAGAGTAGACAGCCTTTGGCCCCAGCATTTT TRBV28 NA TRBJ1-5 NA 13
CASSSLGLAAYNEQFF TGTGCCAGCAGTTCCCTGGGACTAGCGGCCTACAATGAGCAGTTCTTC TRBV28 NA TRBJ2-1 TRBD2 16
CASSPRTSGRVRTQYF TGTGCCAGCAGTCCCCGGACTAGCGGGAGGGTTAGGACGCAGTATTTT TRBV27 NA TRBJ2-3 TRBD2 16
CASSVPGTGEGTQYF TGTGCCAGCTCGGTACCCGGGACAGGGGAGGGGACCCAGTACTTC TRBV18 NA TRBJ2-5 TRBD1 15
CASSPAGITDTQYF TGTGCCAGCAGCCCCGCGGGGATCACAGATACGCAGTATTTT TRBV7-7 few TRBJ2-3 NA 14
CASSLAQNDGYTF TGCGCCAGCAGCTTGGCACAGAATGATGGCTACACCTTC TRBV5-1 NA TRBJ1-2 NA 13
CAIGQGANNEQFF TGCGCCATCGGACAGGGGGCAAACAATGAGCAGTTCTTC TRBV10-2 NA TRBJ2-1 TRBD1 13
CASSINPGEGQPQHF TGTGCCAGTAGTATAAATCCGGGTGAGGGTCAGCCCCAGCATTTT TRBV19 NA TRBJ1-5 NA 15
CASSQGQGGNTIYF TGCGCCAGCAGCCAGGGACAGGGAGGGAACACCATATATTTT TRBV4-1 NA TRBJ1-3 TRBD1 14
CASSQADSYYGYTF TGTGCCAGCAGCCAAGCGGACAGTTACTATGGCTACACCTTC TRBV3-1/TRBV3-2 NA TRBJ1-2 NA 14
CASSYGRLNEKLFF TGTGCCAGCAGCTACGGGAGACTTAATGAAAAACTGTTTTTT TRBV7-9 NA TRBJ1-4 NA 14
CASSLESPGGGNEQFF TGTGCCAGCAGCTTAGAGTCTCCAGGGGGAGGCAATGAGCAGTTCTTC TRBV7-8 NA TRBJ2-1 NA 16
CASVSVSGANVLTF TGTGCCAGTGTATCGGTTTCTGGGGCCAACGTCCTGACTTTC TRBV7-2 few TRBJ2-6 NA 14
CASSWSTEAFF TGTGCCAGCAGTTGGAGCACTGAAGCTTTCTTT TRBV28 NA TRBJ1-1 NA 11
CASSRNQPQHF TGTGCCAGCAGCCGTAATCAGCCCCAGCATTTT TRBV12-3/TRBV12-4 NA TRBJ1-5 NA 11
CASSLGGGAKNIQYF TGTGCCAGCAGTTTGGGGGGGGGAGCCAAAAACATTCAGTACTTC TRBV27 NA TRBJ2-4 TRBD2 15
CASSPAGWSSYNEQFF TGTGCCAGCAGCCCAGCGGGATGGAGCTCCTACAATGAGCAGTTCTTC TRBV28 NA TRBJ2-1 TRBD2 16
CASSQDVLRVYSYNEQFF TGCGCCAGCAGCCAAGATGTCCTCCGGGTCTACTCCTACAATGAGCAGTTCTTC TRBV4-1 NA TRBJ2-1 NA 18
CASSTSGTDDEQFF TGCGCCAGCAGCACTAGCGGGACCGACGATGAGCAGTTCTTC TRBV5-1 NA TRBJ2-1 TRBD2 14
CASSLTGVGTGELFF TGTGCCAGCAGCCTCACAGGGGTAGGGACCGGGGAGCTGTTTTTT TRBV7-9 NA TRBJ2-2 TRBD1 15
CASSSTSGSYNEQFF TGTGCCAGCAGCTCGACTAGCGGGTCCTACAATGAGCAGTTCTTC TRBV5-6 NA TRBJ2-1 TRBD2 15
CASSRVQGATEAFF TGTGCCAGCAGCCGTGTACAGGGGGCAACTGAAGCTTTCTTT TRBV3-1/TRBV3-2 NA TRBJ1-1 TRBD1 14